These 25 T cell receptor beta chains were sequenced from one sample in a study of radiotherapy plus CTLA-4 blockade in lung cancer. Data came from immunoSEQ multiplex PCR; TCRdb stores just in-frame clones and leaves some out. Of 45,000 to 55,000 clones in the sample, around 80% were seen once. This material consisted of peripheral blood, taken from a patient treated with radiotherapy plus ipilimumab. The receptors derive from a human donor with non-small cell lung cancer who had a partial response to radiotherapy plus ipilimumab.

This sequence joins TRBV7-8 and TRBJ1-3; D ambiguous. Germline V gene lookup returns CDR1 SGHVS and CDR2 FQNEAQ. This CDR3 contains 14 residues. The V gene lost 5 bases and the J gene lost 0 bases, with 8 bases spanning the gap. This CDR3 reads CASSPQVSGNTIYF. The CDR3 bases are TGTGCCAGCAGCCCCCAGGTCTCTGGAAACACCATATATTTT.

The chain recombines TRBV28 with TRBJ1-2; D ambiguous. Germline values: CDR1 MDHEN, CDR2 SYDVKM. V lost 6 bases to trimming and J lost 3 bases, with 14 bases between them. CDR3 length: 14 amino acids. CDR3 DNA: TGTGCCAGCAGCCGCTGGGGAGATTACTATGGCTACACCTTC. This translates into CASSRWGDYYGYTF.

V and J are TRBV7-3 and TRBJ2-2; D may be TRBD2 (5 bases). CDR1 is SGHTA and CDR2 is FQGTGA in the germline V gene. Trimming took 5 bases from V and 7 from J, leaving 17 bases between them. The CDR3 has 15 amino acids. Here the CDR3 DNA reads TGTGCCAGCAGCGCTAGCCTTAGATCCCTCGGGGAGCTGTTTTTT. Protein sequence: CASSASLRSLGELFF.

The V and J genes are TRBV7-8 and TRBJ2-5; 13 bases fit TRBD2. The tail of the sequence fits TRBJ2-7 better, so the J call may be wrong. The CDR3 has 15 residues. Germline CDR1 SGHVS, CDR2 FQNEAQ. CDR3 amino acids: CASSFRLAGGYEQYF. CDR3 DNA sequence: TGTGCCAGCAGCTTCCGACTAGCGGGGGGCTACGAGCAGTACTTC.

The V and J genes are TRBV6-5 and TRBJ2-7; a possible D gene is TRBD1 (6 bases). Trimming shortened V by 6 bases and J by 0 bases, and 15 bases separated the two germline ends. The CDR3 consists of 15 residues. The V gene's germline CDR1 is MNHEY and CDR2 SVGAGI. CDR3: CASSHQGRGSYEQYF. CDR3 in DNA: TGTGCCAGCAGCCACCAGGGCAGGGGCTCCTACGAGCAGTACTTC.

This clone was found once. V gene TRBV23-1 combines with J gene TRBJ2-2; D might be TRBD1 (6 bases). TRBV23-1 is annotated as an ORF whose role is uncertain. There are 13 residues in the CDR3. V lost 10 bases and J lost 4, with 13 bases in between. The CDR3 nucleotides are TGCGCCACTGTACAGGGACCCACCGGGGAGCTGTTTTTT. Translated, it gives CATVQGPTGELFF.

This rearrangement joins TRBV27 to TRBJ2-1; TRBD2 aligns across 11 bases. V lost 5 bases and J lost 10; bases outside the gene matches: 13. The CDR3 totals 16 residues. From germline, CDR1 is MNHEY and CDR2 SMNVEV (reference sequence). This chain's CDR3 is CASSLWGGLAEVEQFF. As DNA, the CDR3 is TGTGCCAGCAGTCTATGGGGGGGACTAGCGGAAGTCGAGCAGTTCTTC.

The V gene is TRBV7-2, the J gene TRBJ2-7; TRBD1 aligns across 8 bases. Germline V gene sequence: CDR1 SGHTA, CDR2 FQGNSA. The CDR3 sequence is 17 residues long. V trimming: 1 base; J trimming: 2 bases; junction bases outside the gene matches: 10. CDR3 in amino acids: CASSLEGQGRSPYEQYF. DNA for the CDR3: TGTGCCAGCAGCTTAGAAGGACAGGGCCGCTCTCCCTACGAGCAGTACTTC.

The count of this clone is one. The CDR3 DNA is TGTGCCAGCAGTTCGACAGGGGCAACCTACGAGCAGTACTTC. Its translation: CASSSTGATYEQYF. The chain links TRBV28 to TRBJ2-7; 8 positions agree with TRBD1. This CDR3 has 14 residues. Germline V gene sequence: CDR1 MDHEN, CDR2 SYDVKM. Trimming took 4 bases from V and 2 from J; bases not matched to a gene: 4.

The chain has TRBV5-1 and TRBJ2-2, with D perhaps matching TRBD1 (5 bases). The CDR3 extends over 18 amino acids. V lost 0 bases and J lost 3, with 18 bases in between. Per germline, CDR1 SGHRS and CDR2 YFSETQ. For the CDR3, the DNA is TGCGCCAGCAGCTTGGAACCTCCTAGGCAGGGTGACACCGGGGAGCTGTTTTTT. Its translation is CASSLEPPRQGDTGELFF.

Only a few counts were recorded for this clone. This chain links TRBV2 with TRBJ2-2; unclear D gene. Germline CDR1 is SNHLY and CDR2 is FYNNEI. The CDR3 totals 14 residues. V dropped 5 bases and J dropped 1 base, with 8 bases sitting between them. CDR3 amino acids: CASSSRLNTGELFF. CDR3 nucleotide sequence: TGTGCCAGCAGTAGCAGGTTGAACACCGGGGAGCTGTTTTTT. The full variable domain, its missing parts supplied by reference TRBV2 and TRBJ2-2, is EPEVTQTPSHQVTQMGQEVILRCVPISNHLYFYWYRQILGQKVEFLVSFYNNEISEKSEIFDDQFSVERPDGSNFTLKIRSTKLEDSAMYFCASSSRLNTGELFFGEGSRLTVL.

The chain joins TRBV7-8 to TRBJ1-6, with a possible D match to TRBD1 (5 bases). V was trimmed by 5 bases and J by 7 bases, leaving 15 bases between them. Germline CDR1 is SGHVS and CDR2 is FQNEAQ. The CDR3 is 15 amino acids. CDR3 bases: TGTGCCAGCAGCCCGACCGGGGGACGGAATTCACCCCTCCACTTT. It is translated as CASSPTGGRNSPLHF.

The rearrangement joins TRBV6-6 to TRBJ2-7, with TRBD1 matching over 7 bases. CDR3 length: 15 amino acids. The V and J ends lost 6 bases and 2 bases, in that order; junction bases with no gene match: 10. The germline V gene has CDR1 MNHNY and CDR2 SVGAGI (reference sequence). For the CDR3, the DNA is TGTGCCAGCAGCCCACCGGGACAGAGTACCTACGAGCAGTACTTC. Amino acid sequence: CASSPPGQSTYEQYF.

The chain links TRBV2 to TRBJ1-2; D gene ambiguous. V lost 6 bases to trimming and J lost 4 bases, with 12 bases between them. The CDR3 contains 13 residues. CDR1 and CDR2 (germline): SNHLY, FYNNEI. The DNA for the CDR3 is TGTGCCAGCAGGGGCGACGGGATCTATGGCTACACCTTC. Translating it yields CASRGDGIYGYTF. Looking up the rest from reference TRBV2 and TRBJ1-2 gives the full variable domain: EPEVTQTPSHQVTQMGQEVILRCVPISNHLYFYWYRQILGQKVEFLVSFYNNEISEKSEIFDDQFSVERPDGSNFTLKIRSTKLEDSAMYFCASRGDGIYGYTFGSGTRLTVV.

For this clone: An end of the junction does not agree with germline; a read error may underlie this. Other DNA sequences within the sample encode an identical CDR3. The chain joins TRBV4-1 to TRBJ2-3; no clear D gene. Germline V gene data show CDR1 as MGHRA and CDR2 as YSYEKL. The CDR3 loop spans 12 amino acids. Here the CDR3 DNA reads TGCGCCAGTAGCCAATCTCCAGATACGCAGTATTTT. This codes for CASSQSPDTQYF.

V gene TRBV9 combines with J gene TRBJ1-3; tentatively, D is TRBD1 (5 bases). Germline V gene data show CDR1 as SGDLS and CDR2 as YYNGEE. This CDR3 is built from 14 residues. Trimming cost V 2 bases and J 2 bases, with 8 bases left between them. The CDR3 region is CASSVEGTGNTIYF. The CDR3 coding sequence is TGTGCCAGCAGCGTGGAGGGGACTGGAAACACCATATATTTT.

This clone came up a few times. The chain uses TRBV7-6 and TRBJ1-5; D is possibly TRBD1 (5 bases). The CDR3 extends over 14 amino acids. Germline V gene data show CDR1 as SGHVS and CDR2 as FNYEAQ. V was clipped by 1 base and J by 4 bases, with 8 bases between them. The CDR3 is CASSLGSGNQPQHF. In DNA, the CDR3 is TGTGCCAGCAGCTTAGGGTCAGGGAATCAGCCCCAGCATTTT.

This chain connects TRBV19 to TRBJ2-2; D remains unclear. The length of the CDR3 is 16 residues. Looked up from germline, CDR1 is LNHDA and CDR2 is SQIVND (reference sequence). V gave up 10 bases and J gave up 1 base, with 19 bases separating them. CDR3 sequence: CATYDTTMRNTGELFF. CDR3 bases: TGTGCCACGTACGACACCACCATGAGGAACACCGGGGAGCTGTTTTTT.

This chain uses TRBV15 with TRBJ2-7; perhaps TRBD2 as D (7 bases). V was trimmed by 1 base and J by 1 base, leaving 11 bases between them. The CDR3 spans 15 residues. CDR1 LNHNV and CDR2 YYDKDF come from the germline V gene (reference sequence). In DNA, the CDR3 is TGTGCCACCAGCAGAGGGGGGGGGCAGTCCTACGAGCAGTACTTC. It is translated as CATSRGGGQSYEQYF.

The sample holds one count of this clone. The chain uses TRBV5-6 and TRBJ1-4, with D uncertain. The CDR3 is made up of 14 amino acids. V lost 0 bases and J lost 4, with 7 bases in between. The germline CDR1 and CDR2 sequences are SGHDT and YYEEEE. CDR3 DNA: TGTGCCAGCAGCTTGGGGAGTGTTAATGAAAAACTGTTTTTT. Translation: CASSLGSVNEKLFF. Supplemented by reference TRBV5-6 and TRBJ1-4, the full variable domain reads DAGVTQSPTHLIKTRGQQVTLRCSPKSGHDTVSWYQQALGQGPQFIFQYYEEEERQRGNFPDRFSGHQFPNYSSELNVNALLLGDSALYLCASSLGSVNEKLFFGSGTQLSVL.

The chain recombines TRBV5-5 with TRBJ1-1, with D uncertain. This CDR3 spans 15 amino acids. CDR1 SGHKS and CDR2 YYEKEE come from the germline V gene (reference sequence). With 0 bases removed from V and 2 bases from J, the gap between germline ends came to 11 bases. DNA for the CDR3: TGTGCCAGCAGCTTGGTTATGGAGGGTAACACTGAAGCTTTCTTT. Its protein product is CASSLVMEGNTEAFF.

The chain uses TRBV15 and TRBJ2-1; D gene ambiguous. Germline CDR1 and CDR2: LNHNV and YYDKDF (reference sequence). Between the trimmed V and J ends, which lost 0 bases and 7 bases, there was a span of 7 bases. The CDR3 consists of 13 residues. The CDR3 nucleotides read TGTGCCACCAGCAGAGATCCCAGGAATGAGCAGTTCTTC. Its protein product is CATSRDPRNEQFF.

The chain joins TRBV19 to TRBJ2-2, with TRBD2 matching over 15 bases. The CDR3 loop spans 20 amino acids. V shed 0 bases, J shed 7 bases, and the junction held 12 bases outside the gene matches. Germline values: CDR1 LNHDA, CDR2 SQIVND (reference sequence). The CDR3 nucleotides are TGTGCCAGTAGTATAGATTCGCTCCCGGGACTAGCGGGGGGCGGCGGGGAGCTGTTTTTT. Its translation: CASSIDSLPGLAGGGGELFF.

The chain carries TRBV2 and TRBJ1-6; weak D call: TRBD1 (6 bases). The CDR3 is 14 amino acids. The V end lost 5 bases, the J end lost 5 bases, and 10 bases lay between the germline ends. In germline, CDR1 is SNHLY, CDR2 FYNNEI. CDR3 loop: CASSWTDNNSPLHF. The CDR3 DNA reads TGTGCCAGCAGTTGGACAGATAATAATTCACCCCTCCACTTT.

This chain uses TRBV28 with TRBJ2-1, with TRBD1 identical over 7 bases. From germline, CDR1 is MDHEN and CDR2 SYDVKM. With V trimmed by 2 bases and J by 2 bases, 9 bases remained unmatched. CDR3 length equals 17 residues. CDR3 loop: CASSLRSYRGAYNEQFF. The CDR3 bases are TGTGCCAGCAGTTTAAGGAGTTACAGGGGAGCCTACAATGAGCAGTTCTTC.